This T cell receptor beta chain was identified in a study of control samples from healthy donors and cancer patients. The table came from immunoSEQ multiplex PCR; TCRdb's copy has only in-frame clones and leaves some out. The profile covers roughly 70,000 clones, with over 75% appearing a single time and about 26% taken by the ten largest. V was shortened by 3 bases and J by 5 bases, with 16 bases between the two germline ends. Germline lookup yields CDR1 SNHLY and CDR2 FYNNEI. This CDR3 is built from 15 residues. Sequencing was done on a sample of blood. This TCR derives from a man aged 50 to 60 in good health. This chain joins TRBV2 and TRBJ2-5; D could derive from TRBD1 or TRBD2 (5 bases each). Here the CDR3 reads CASSDGTPGAETQYF. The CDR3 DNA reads TGTGCCAGCAGTGATGGGACCCCCGGGGCGGAGACCCAGTACTTC.